A selection of T cell receptor beta chains follows, all from one sample in a study of cytomegalovirus exposure and HLA in healthy donors. The method was immunoSEQ multiplex PCR; TCRdb's version includes in-frame clones alone and lacks a portion of them. This sample has 140,000 to 150,000 clones; 70% to 85% occur once, and the top ten carry under 10%. Sample: PBMCs. These receptors were obtained from an older woman in good health and CMV-seropositive. CDR3s include the opening cysteine and the closing phenylalanine or tryptophan. A D gene is named only where the DNA matches it firmly. Size values are once, few and many counts, or a class for expanded clones, and some rows have none.

TRBV27,TRBD1,TRBJ2-3,NA,TGTGCCAGCGGGAAAGACAGGGTGGTTGGAGATACGCAGTATTTT,CASGKDRVVGDTQYF
TRBV6-6,TRBD2,TRBJ2-7,few,TGTGCCAGCTCAGCGGGAGGTGTTTACGAGCAGTACTTC,CASSAGGVYEQYF
TRBV4-2,NA,TRBJ1-3,NA,TGTGCCAGCAGCCAGTATATTTCTGGAAACACCATATATTTT,CASSQYISGNTIYF
TRBV19,TRBD1,TRBJ2-5,few,TGTGCCAGTAGTATCCCAGGGGGAGAAGAGACCCAGTACTTC,CASSIPGGEETQYF
TRBV10-3,TRBD1,TRBJ2-6,NA,TGTGCCATCAGGGACAGGGCTGGGGCCAACGTCCTGACTTTC,CAIRDRAGANVLTF
TRBV5-6,TRBD1,TRBJ1-2,NA,TGTGCCAGCAGCCCGACAGGGGCCGGTGGCTACACCTTC,CASSPTGAGGYTF
TRBV6-5,TRBD1,TRBJ2-7,NA,TGTGCCAGCAGCCAAGACAGGGCCACCTACGAGCAGTACTTC,CASSQDRATYEQYF
TRBV6-8,NA,TRBJ2-7,NA,TGTGCCAGCACCTCGAGCTACGAGCAGTACTTC,CASTSSYEQYF
TRBV7-3,TRBD2,TRBJ2-3,NA,TGTGCCAGCAGCGAAAGGACTAGCGGGACAGATACGCAGTATTTT,CASSERTSGTDTQYF
TRBV25-1,NA,TRBJ2-3,NA,TGTGCCAGCAGTGAACTGCGACCGGGGGATACGCAGTATTTT,CASSELRPGDTQYF
TRBV7-3,TRBD1,TRBJ1-1,NA,TGTGCCAGCAGCCCGACAGGGCGGCTCACTGAAGCTTTCTTT,CASSPTGRLTEAFF
TRBV11-2,TRBD1,TRBJ2-1,NA,TGTGCCAGCAGCTCCTACAGGGGTGGTTCTAATGAGCAGTTCTTC,CASSSYRGGSNEQFF
TRBV28,NA,TRBJ2-1,NA,TGTGCCAGCAGTTTATGGGCGACTAGATCTTCCTACAATGAGCAGTTCTTC,CASSLWATRSSYNEQFF
TRBV7-2,NA,TRBJ2-1,NA,TGTGCCAGCAGCCCTCCTAACAATGAGCAGTTCTTC,CASSPPNNEQFF
TRBV19,NA,TRBJ1-4,once,TGTGCCAGTTCCTATGGGGCAAATGAAAAACTGTTTTTT,CASSYGANEKLFF
TRBV27,NA,TRBJ2-5,NA,TGTGCCAGCAGACCGCAGGGGCGGAAAGAGACCCAGTACTTC,CASRPQGRKETQYF
TRBV7-9,TRBD2,TRBJ2-3,NA,TGTGCCAGCAGACCCCCGCTAGCGGGAGTTGGAGATACGCAGTATTTT,CASRPPLAGVGDTQYF
TRBV9,TRBD1,TRBJ2-5,NA,TGTGCCAGCAGCGTAGGAACAGGGGGCGCGAGGGAGACCCAGTACTTC,CASSVGTGGARETQYF
TRBV30,TRBD1,TRBJ1-4,NA,TGTGCCTGGAGTGATGGGACAGGGATTGGTGAAAAACTGTTTTTT,CAWSDGTGIGEKLFF
TRBV5-1,NA,TRBJ2-3,NA,TGCGCCAGCAGGGAGGTAGCGGCAGCTAGCACAGATACGCAGTATTTT,CASREVAAASTDTQYF
TRBV28,NA,TRBJ1-5,NA,TGTGCCAGCACTCCCTCGGGGGTCGGCAATCAGCCCCAGCATTTT,CASTPSGVGNQPQHF
TRBV19,TRBD1,TRBJ1-5,NA,TGTGCCAGTAGTACGGGACAGTTAATACAGCCCCAGCATTTT,CASSTGQLIQPQHF
TRBV19,NA,TRBJ1-1,NA,TGTGCCAGTAGTATACAGGGGAATACTGAAGCTTTCTTT,CASSIQGNTEAFF
TRBV2,TRBD2,TRBJ2-1,NA,TGTGCCAGCAGTTGGACTAGCGGGAGGGGTAATGAGCAGTTCTTC,CASSWTSGRGNEQFF
TRBV7-3,TRBD2,TRBJ2-2,NA,TGTGCCAGCAGCCCGCTAGCGGGAGGTACCGGGGAGCTGTTTTTT,CASSPLAGGTGELFF
TRBV5-1,TRBD1,TRBJ1-2,NA,TGCGCCAGCAGCTTTGGAACTTCCCGGGACAGGGGAGTGGCTGGCTACACCTTC,CASSFGTSRDRGVAGYTF
TRBV15,NA,TRBJ1-5,NA,TGTGCCACCAGCAGAGGACAGCATAGCAATCAGCCCCAGCATTTT,CATSRGQHSNQPQHF
TRBV7-2,NA,TRBJ1-5,NA,TGTGCCAGCAGCGCCCAAGTCGGAGATCAGCCCCAGCATTTT,CASSAQVGDQPQHF
TRBV7-8,NA,TRBJ1-2,NA,TGTGCCAGCAGCTTAGAACAGGCCTATGGCTACACCTTC,CASSLEQAYGYTF
TRBV29-1,TRBD1,TRBJ1-1,NA,TGCAGCGCGTCACAGGGGTTGAACACTGAAGCTTTCTTT,CSASQGLNTEAFF
TRBV4-1,NA,TRBJ1-1,few,TGCGCCAGCAGCCAAGGCACCAGAGGCACTGAAGCTTTCTTT,CASSQGTRGTEAFF
TRBV7-2,NA,TRBJ2-1,once,TGTGCCAGCAGCTCGGACGGGCAGGGGGGCGGTGAGCAGTTCTTC,CASSSDGQGGGEQFF
TRBV10-3,TRBD1,TRBJ1-2,NA,TGTGCCATCAGTGAGGACAGGGTAAATGGCTACACCTTC,CAISEDRVNGYTF
TRBV28,NA,TRBJ2-7,NA,TGTGCCAGCAGTTTATTCGGAGGCGACGGCGAGCAGTACTTC,CASSLFGGDGEQYF
TRBV6-5,NA,TRBJ1-4,NA,TGTGCCAGCAGCCCCGGTTTTGCAACTAATGAAAAACTGTTTTTT,CASSPGFATNEKLFF
TRBV11-2,NA,TRBJ2-5,NA,TGTGCCAGCAGCCCGGGACTGGCCGAAGAGACCCAGTACTTC,CASSPGLAEETQYF
TRBV4-2,NA,TRBJ2-3,NA,TGTGCCAGCAGCCAAAGACAGGCGACTAGCACAGATACGCAGTATTTT,CASSQRQATSTDTQYF
TRBV11-1,NA,TRBJ2-7,NA,TGTGCCAGCAGCAGATACGAGGGCGAGTACGAGCAGTACTTC,CASSRYEGEYEQYF
TRBV27,TRBD2,TRBJ2-3,NA,TGTGCCAGCAGTCCTAGCGGGAGGGCGAGCACAGATACGCAGTATTTT,CASSPSGRASTDTQYF
TRBV19,NA,TRBJ2-7,NA,TGTGCCAGTAGTATAGTAGGAGCAACCTACGAGCAGTACTTC,CASSIVGATYEQYF
TRBV6-5,NA,TRBJ2-4,NA,TGTGCCAGCAGTTACCGGGCAGGGAAGCCGGAAAACATTCAGTACTTC,CASSYRAGKPENIQYF
TRBV4-3,NA,TRBJ2-3,NA,TGCGCCAGCAGCCAAACCACGGGGTCAGATACGCAGTATTTT,CASSQTTGSDTQYF
TRBV2,NA,TRBJ1-2,NA,TGTGCCAGCAGTGGGCAGGGATATGGCTACACCTTC,CASSGQGYGYTF
TRBV13,TRBD1,TRBJ1-4,NA,TGTGCCAGCAGCCAGGAGGGACAGGGGTATGAAAAACTGTTTTTT,CASSQEGQGYEKLFF
TRBV4-1,TRBD2,TRBJ2-7,NA,TGCGCCAGCAGCCTGGGGGCTAGCGGGAGCTCCCACGAGCAGTACTTC,CASSLGASGSSHEQYF
TRBV28,TRBD1,TRBJ2-7,NA,TGTGCCAGCAGTAACAGGGGCCCCTACGAGCAGTACTTC,CASSNRGPYEQYF
TRBV27,NA,TRBJ1-5,NA,TGTGCCAGCAGTTTAGGGTATCAGCGTCAGCCCCAGCATTTT,CASSLGYQRQPQHF
TRBV10-3,TRBD2,TRBJ2-5,once,TGTGCCATCAGTGGTAGCGGGAGGGAAGAGACCCAGTACTTC,CAISGSGREETQYF
TRBV7-8,NA,TRBJ1-4,NA,TGTGCCAGCAGCTTACGGCCAGGGGTTGAAAAACTGTTTTTT,CASSLRPGVEKLFF
TRBV6-5,NA,TRBJ2-5,NA,TGTGCCAGCAGTTACTCGGTGACTCGCTGGGAGCAGTACTTC,CASSYSVTRWEQYF
TRBV7-2,TRBD2,TRBJ2-3,few,TGTGCCAGCAGCGTACTAGCGGGAGCACAAGATACGCAGTATTTT,CASSVLAGAQDTQYF
TRBV7-9,NA,TRBJ2-7,NA,TGTGCCAGCAGCTTAGGAGGTGTGTACGAGCAGTACTTC,CASSLGGVYEQYF